What follows are 24 T cell receptor beta chains derived from one specimen sequenced in a study of shared clonotypes between healthy human individuals (TCRdb year 2020). The library relied on the immunoSEQ multiplex PCR assay. What TCRdb holds here is the immuneACCESS table cut down to in-frame rearrangements. Part of the clones is not present; checked against another copy, under half of the missing clones reflect an unresolved V gene, and the others are unexplained. Counted in this sample were millions of clones; about 95% of them appeared once. The leading ten clones occupy 1% to 1.3% of the sample. CD8 naive samples were CD45RO-negative cells positively selected for CCR7, giving a CD45RA+CCR7+ population that excluded TemRA cells. Sequencing was done on a sample of naive CD8+ T cells sorted from blood. Taken with the paper, the label for cell subset or site translates to: CD45RA+CCR7+. Every receptor here comes from a young man in good health.

Regarding this clone: Within the sample, other DNA sequences also encode this same CDR3. The genes are TRBV6-5 and TRBJ2-7; either TRBD1 or TRBD2 may fit D (5 bases each). Germline lookup yields CDR1 MNHEY and CDR2 SVGAGI. Deletions cut 0 bases from V and 2 bases from J, with 8 bases between. The CDR3 totals 14 residues. For the CDR3, the DNA is TGTGCCAGCAGTTACTCCGAGGGACCCTACGAGCAGTACTTC. It codes for CASSYSEGPYEQYF.

The chain links TRBV27 to TRBJ2-5, with TRBD2 as a possible D gene (6 bases). CDR1 and CDR2 from the germline V gene are MNHEY and SMNVEV (reference sequence). The CDR3 loop spans 17 amino acids. Trimming cost V 5 bases and J 3 bases, with 22 bases left between them. The CDR3 DNA reads TGTGCCAGCAGTCCTTATCCCCCAGGAGGGGAGGAAGAGACCCAGTACTTC. It translates to CASSPYPPGGEEETQYF.

J is TRBJ2-5 and V is TRBV10-3; 7 bases are a match to TRBD2. CDR1 and CDR2 (germline): ENHRY, SYGVKD. With 8 bases clipped from V and 4 bases from J, the junction kept 4 bases outside the gene matches. The CDR3 length is 12 residues. The CDR3 protein is CAIGTKSETQYF. DNA of the CDR3: TGTGCCATCGGGACTAAGTCAGAGACCCAGTACTTC.

The chain is built from TRBV4-1 and TRBJ2-4, with D unclear. The CDR3 extends over 11 amino acids. The V gene's germline CDR1 is MGHRA and CDR2 YSYEKL. Trimming shortened V by 1 base and J by 14 bases, and 9 bases separated the two germline ends. The CDR3 sequence: CASSQGSVEYF. In DNA, the CDR3 is TGCGCCAGCAGCCAAGGTTCGGTTGAGTACTTC.

The chain links TRBV7-9 to TRBJ2-3; 14 bases map to TRBD2. Germline V gene data show CDR1 as SEHNR and CDR2 as FQNEAQ (reference sequence). J lost 0 bases, V lost 5 bases, and 4 bases had no gene match. The CDR3 extends over 17 amino acids. CDR3 sequence: CASSGTSGSISTDTQYF. The CDR3 region has the DNA TGTGCCAGCAGCGGGACTAGCGGGAGTATCAGCACAGATACGCAGTATTTT.

This chain connects TRBV9 to TRBJ2-7, with D perhaps matching TRBD1 or TRBD2 (5 bases each). V was pared by 0 bases and J by 1 base, with 14 bases between. Per germline, CDR1 SGDLS and CDR2 YYNGEE. The CDR3 length is 16 residues. CDR3 nucleotides: TGTGCCAGCAGCGTAGGCGGGTCACAGGAATCCTACGAGCAGTACTTC. Translation: CASSVGGSQESYEQYF.

This sequence joins TRBV6-6 and TRBJ1-5; no clear D. The CDR3 contains 14 residues. Germline V lookup: CDR1 MNHNY, CDR2 SVGAGI (reference sequence). Deletions cut 5 bases from V and 5 bases from J, with 13 bases between. The CDR3 DNA is TGTGCCAGCAGTGCTTACGGGAGGGATCAGCCCCAGCATTTT. It yields the protein CASSAYGRDQPQHF.

The CDR3 region has the DNA TGTGCCAGCAGTTTATCGTTAGAGGGGGCCAATGAGCAGTTCTTC. Translated: CASSLSLEGANEQFF. The V call is TRBV27, the J call TRBJ2-1, with 7 bases that match TRBD1. V was pared by 0 bases and J by 6 bases, with 5 bases of the junction left unmatched. Germline loops: CDR1 MNHEY, CDR2 SMNVEV (reference sequence). The length of the CDR3 is 15 residues.

The chain couples TRBV9 to TRBJ1-1; 11 bases align to TRBD1. The CDR3 totals 17 residues. The germline gives CDR1 SGDLS, CDR2 YYNGEE. Losses at the gene ends were 7 bases for V and 4 bases for J; bases not matched to a gene: 15. This chain's CDR3 is CASAPGTGGGAPTEAFF. The CDR3, as DNA: TGTGCCAGCGCCCCCGGGACAGGGGGTGGTGCTCCCACTGAAGCTTTCTTT.

This clone came up a few times. The rearrangement joins TRBV6-6 to TRBJ2-7; TRBD1 agrees at 10 bases. J was trimmed by 6 bases and V by 2 bases; bases with no gene match: 1. Per germline, CDR1 MNHNY and CDR2 SVGAGI (reference sequence). The CDR3 consists of 13 residues. The CDR3 DNA is TGTGCCAGCAGTTACGGGACAGGGGTCGAGCAGTACTTC. It codes for CASSYGTGVEQYF.

V is TRBV27 and J is TRBJ1-3; TRBD1 aligns across 7 bases. The CDR3 sequence is 16 residues long. The germline V gene encodes CDR1 MNHEY and CDR2 SMNVEV (reference sequence). V gave up 6 bases and J gave up 0 bases; unmatched junction bases: 8. CDR3 in DNA: TGTGCCAGCAGCCCTCGGACAGGATCCTCTGGAAACACCATATATTTT. It yields the protein CASSPRTGSSGNTIYF.

This clone was observed a single time. The CDR3 DNA reads TGTGCCATCAGTGAGTCGTTGCTAGCGAACTCCTACGAGCAGTACTTC. As protein: CAISESLLANSYEQYF. The rearrangement links TRBV10-3 to TRBJ2-7; D perhaps matches TRBD2 (6 bases). V gave up 0 bases and J gave up 0 bases, with 12 bases separating them. The CDR3 consists of 16 residues. Germline CDR1 reads ENHRY; CDR2 reads SYGVKD.

This rearrangement joins TRBV2 to TRBJ2-5, with D maybe TRBD1 (5 bases). V dropped 6 bases and J dropped 1 base, with 9 bases sitting between them. The V gene's germline CDR1 is SNHLY and CDR2 FYNNEI. The CDR3 covers 13 residues. CDR3 in DNA: TGTGCCAGCAGCCGTGACAGCCAAGAGACCCAGTACTTC. Residues: CASSRDSQETQYF.

V and J are TRBV19 and TRBJ2-7; D possibly corresponds to TRBD2 (6 bases). Germline assignment: CDR1 LNHDA and CDR2 SQIVND (reference sequence). V lost 3 bases and J lost 2, with 11 bases in between. CDR3 length equals 14 residues. Here the CDR3 reads CASSIGGMAYEQYF. The CDR3 nucleotides are TGTGCCAGTAGTATCGGCGGGATGGCCTACGAGCAGTACTTC.

This clone was recorded only once. The chain is built from TRBV4-1 and TRBJ2-1; no definite D call. Deletions cut 0 bases from V and 3 bases from J, with 6 bases between. CDR1 is MGHRA, CDR2 YSYEKL, per germline. The CDR3 has 14 residues. As DNA, the CDR3 is TGCGCCAGCAGCCAAGATCCTTTCTACAATGAGCAGTTCTTC. Translation gives CASSQDPFYNEQFF.

The chain carries TRBV11-2 and TRBJ1-2; the D gene is possibly TRBD1 (5 bases). Trimming shortened V by 0 bases and J by 5 bases, and 7 bases separated the two germline ends. The CDR3 extends over 13 amino acids. Germline lookup yields CDR1 SGHAT and CDR2 FQNNGV. CDR3 protein: CASSLDRTYGYTF. The CDR3 DNA reads TGTGCCAGCAGCTTAGACAGGACATATGGCTACACCTTC.

The gene calls are TRBV25-1 and TRBJ2-3; D ambiguous. The CDR3 consists of 17 residues. Germline lookup yields CDR1 MGHDK and CDR2 SYGVNS. V lost 5 bases and J 3 bases, leaving 21 bases between the germline ends. As DNA, the CDR3 is TGTGCCAGCAGTTTCCCTCAGGAAGGGAAGCAAACAGATACGCAGTATTTT. Amino acids: CASSFPQEGKQTDTQYF.

This clone has a single count. The V call is TRBV6-5, the J call TRBJ1-2; 7 nucleotides line up with TRBD1. The CDR3 length is 13 residues. The junction had 10 bases not matched to a gene; V was cut back by 8 bases and J by 7 bases. Germline assignment: CDR1 MNHEY and CDR2 SVGAGI. The CDR3 here is CASQTGQAGGYTF. Written as DNA, the CDR3 is TGTGCCAGCCAAACAGGACAGGCGGGTGGCTACACCTTC.

This chain links TRBV9 with TRBJ2-5, with a possible D match to TRBD2 (5 bases). Germline CDR1 reads SGDLS; CDR2 reads YYNGEE. V was trimmed by 6 bases and J by 3 bases, leaving 15 bases between them. The CDR3 is 14 residues long. The CDR3, as DNA: TGTGCCAGCAAGGGCGAGGGTGTAAAAGAGACCCAGTACTTC. This gives the protein CASKGEGVKETQYF.

The rearrangement links TRBV30 to TRBJ2-5, with 10 nucleotides matching TRBD1. V was pared by 2 bases and J by 3 bases, with 6 bases of the junction left unmatched. Germline CDR1 and CDR2: GTSNPN and SVGIG (reference sequence). The CDR3 runs to 15 residues. The CDR3 reads CAWSTRDRGEETQYF. In DNA, the CDR3 is TGTGCCTGGAGTACCCGGGACAGGGGTGAAGAGACCCAGTACTTC.

This clone was recorded once. This chain uses TRBV2 with TRBJ1-5; tentative D call: TRBD1 (5 bases). Germline V lookup: CDR1 SNHLY, CDR2 FYNNEI. V lost 5 bases to trimming and J lost 1 base, with 12 bases between them. This CDR3 contains 15 residues. The CDR3 bases are TGTGCCAGCAGTCTCGGGACTCACAGCAATCAGCCCCAGCATTTT. Residues: CASSLGTHSNQPQHF.

This clone was seen just once. This chain joins TRBV7-2 and TRBJ2-7; D is undetermined. The CDR3 extends over 13 amino acids. V lost 4 bases to trimming and J lost 3 bases, with 10 bases between them. CDR1 and CDR2 from the germline V gene are SGHTA and FQGNSA. CDR3: CASSSIGSYEQYF. As DNA, the CDR3 is TGTGCCAGCAGCTCCATTGGAAGCTACGAGCAGTACTTC.

The V gene is TRBV4-1, the J gene TRBJ1-6; TRBD1 aligns across 8 bases. CDR1 and CDR2 (germline): MGHRA, YSYEKL. Germline trimming cut 0 bases from V and 10 bases from J; bases unmatched to any gene: 5. The CDR3 is 15 residues long. CDR3 region: CASSQDPTGASPLHF. CDR3 coding DNA: TGCGCCAGCAGCCAAGACCCGACAGGGGCCTCACCCCTCCACTTT.

Points on this clone: This may be a read error: a much more frequent sequence differs by one nucleotide. At the DNA level, this CDR3 is encoded by other sequences in the same sample as well. The chain links TRBV25-1 to TRBJ1-1; D call uncertain. CDR3 length: 12 residues. With 5 bases removed from V and 1 base from J, the gap between germline ends came to 5 bases. Germline-derived CDR1 and CDR2 are MGHDK and SYGVNS. The CDR3 spells CASSLGNTEAFF. The CDR3 coding sequence is TGTGCCAGCAGTTTAGGGAACACTGAAGCTTTCTTT.